The T cell receptor beta chain under discussion was sequenced for a study of glioma-infiltrating T cells. In regard to this clonotype: As yet, its antigen is unknown.

General study results and limits: Tissue-blood divergence was below expectation in non-neoplastic patients, above in gliomas. Tissue and blood shared very few CDR3 sequences. Shared blood CDR3 signature motifs marked patients with low tissue-blood divergence.

Amplification of TCR alpha and beta CDR3 regions from RNA used iRepertoire nested multiplex PCR. TCRdb analysed the multiplex PCR reads with MiXCR anew, one entry per CDR3 protein. Here the sample spans more than 350,000 distinct CDR3 sequences, roughly two fifths being singletons. V dropped 6 bases and J dropped 7 bases, with 10 bases sitting between them. The CDR3 covers 12 residues. Germline loops: CDR1 LNHDA, CDR2 SQIVND (reference sequence). This clonotype was obtained from a human donor with low-grade glioma or glioblastoma, undergoing nonglioma brain surgery, or in good health (not recorded which). This sequence joins TRBV19 and TRBJ1-5; tentatively, D is TRBD1 (5 bases). Sequencing used glioma tissue, nonneoplastic brain tissue, or PBMCs (not recorded which). CDR3 DNA sequence: TGTGCCAGTAGCAGGGTAAGGCAGCCCCAGCATTTT. Translation gives CASSRVRQPQHF. Filled out from reference TRBV19 and TRBJ1-5, the complete variable domain reads DGGITQSPKYLFRKEGQNVTLSCEQNLNHDAMYWYRQDPGQGLRLIYYSQIVNDFQKGDIAEGYSVSREKKESFPLTVTSAQKNPTAFYLCASSRVRQPQHFGDGTRLSIL.